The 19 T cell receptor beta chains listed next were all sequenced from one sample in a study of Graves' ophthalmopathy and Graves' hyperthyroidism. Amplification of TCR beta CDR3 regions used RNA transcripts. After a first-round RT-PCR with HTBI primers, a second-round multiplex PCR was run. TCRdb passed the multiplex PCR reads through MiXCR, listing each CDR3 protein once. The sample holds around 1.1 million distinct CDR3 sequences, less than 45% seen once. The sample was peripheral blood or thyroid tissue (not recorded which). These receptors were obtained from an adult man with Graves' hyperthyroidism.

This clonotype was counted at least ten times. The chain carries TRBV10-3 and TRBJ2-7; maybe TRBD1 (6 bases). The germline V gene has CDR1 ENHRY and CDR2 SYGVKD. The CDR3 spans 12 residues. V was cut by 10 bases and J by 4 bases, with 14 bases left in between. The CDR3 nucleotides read TGTGCCACGACAGGTCTTGGTTACGAGCAGTACTTC. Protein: CATTGLGYEQYF.

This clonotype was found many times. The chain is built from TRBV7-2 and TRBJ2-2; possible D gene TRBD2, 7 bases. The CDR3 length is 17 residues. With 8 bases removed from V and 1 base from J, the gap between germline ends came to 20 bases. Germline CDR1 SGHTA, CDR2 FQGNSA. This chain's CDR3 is CASGQGSGGRNTGELFF. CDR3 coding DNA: TGTGCCAGCGGGCAGGGGAGTGGCGGGAGGAACACCGGGGAGCTGTTTTTT. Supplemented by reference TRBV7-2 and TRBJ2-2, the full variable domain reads GAGVSQSPSNKVTEKGKDVELRCDPISGHTALYWYRQSLGQGLEFLIYFQGNSAPDKSGLPSDRFSAERTGGSVSTLTIQRTQQEDSAVYLCASGQGSGGRNTGELFFGEGSRLTVL.

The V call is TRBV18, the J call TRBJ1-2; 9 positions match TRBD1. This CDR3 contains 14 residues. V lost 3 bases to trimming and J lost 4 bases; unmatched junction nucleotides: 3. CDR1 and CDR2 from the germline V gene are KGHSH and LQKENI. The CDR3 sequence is CASSPEGQGYGYTF. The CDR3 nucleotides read TGTGCCAGCTCACCGGAGGGACAGGGCTATGGCTACACCTTC. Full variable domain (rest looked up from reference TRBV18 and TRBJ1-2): NAGVMQNPRHLVRRRGQEARLRCSPMKGHSHVYWYRQLPEEGLKFMVYLQKENIIDESGMPKERFSAEFPKEGPSILRIQQVVRGDSAAYFCASSPEGQGYGYTFGSGTRLTVV.

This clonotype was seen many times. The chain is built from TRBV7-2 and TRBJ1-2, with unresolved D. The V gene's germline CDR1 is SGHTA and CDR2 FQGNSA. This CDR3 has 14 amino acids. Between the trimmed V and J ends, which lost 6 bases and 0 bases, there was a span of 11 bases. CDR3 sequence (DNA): TGTGCCAGCAGGCCAGAGAGTCCTAACTATGGCTACACCTTC. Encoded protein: CASRPESPNYGYTF.

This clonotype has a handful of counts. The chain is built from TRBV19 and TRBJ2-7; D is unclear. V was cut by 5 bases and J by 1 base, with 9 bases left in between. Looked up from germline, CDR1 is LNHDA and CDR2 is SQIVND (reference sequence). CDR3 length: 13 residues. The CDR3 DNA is TGTGCCAGTAGTGGTCGAACGTCCTACGAGCAGTACTTC. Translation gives CASSGRTSYEQYF.

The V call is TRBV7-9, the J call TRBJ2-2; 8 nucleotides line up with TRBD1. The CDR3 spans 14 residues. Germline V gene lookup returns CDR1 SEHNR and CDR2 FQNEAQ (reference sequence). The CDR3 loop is CATKNRGDTGELFF. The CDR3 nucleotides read TGTGCTACAAAAAACAGGGGGGACACCGGGGAGCTGTTTTTT.

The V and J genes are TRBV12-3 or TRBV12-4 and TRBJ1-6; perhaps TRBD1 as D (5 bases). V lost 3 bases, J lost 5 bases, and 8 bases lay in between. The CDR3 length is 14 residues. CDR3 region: CASSLSTDNSPLHF. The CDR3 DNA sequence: TGTGCCAGCAGTTTGTCGACAGATAATTCACCCCTCCACTTT.

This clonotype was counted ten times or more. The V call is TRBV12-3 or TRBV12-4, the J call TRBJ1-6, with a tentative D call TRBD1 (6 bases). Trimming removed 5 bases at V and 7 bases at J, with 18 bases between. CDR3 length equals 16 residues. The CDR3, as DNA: TGTGCCAGCAGTAAGACAGGTTTCGGGGCCAATTCACCCCTCCACTTT. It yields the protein CASSKTGFGANSPLHF.

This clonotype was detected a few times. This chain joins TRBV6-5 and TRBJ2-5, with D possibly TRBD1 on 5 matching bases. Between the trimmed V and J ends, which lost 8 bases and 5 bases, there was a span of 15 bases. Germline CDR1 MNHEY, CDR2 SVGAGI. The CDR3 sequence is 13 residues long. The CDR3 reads CASLAWAGETQYF. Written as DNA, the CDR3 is TGTGCCAGCTTGGCCTGGGCAGGGGAGACCCAGTACTTC.

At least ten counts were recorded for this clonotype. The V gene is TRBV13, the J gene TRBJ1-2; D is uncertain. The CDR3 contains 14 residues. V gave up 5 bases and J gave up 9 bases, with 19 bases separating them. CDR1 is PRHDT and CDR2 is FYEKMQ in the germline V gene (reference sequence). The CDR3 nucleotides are TGTGCCAGCAGCCACGCAGGAGACCGCTGGCGCTACACCTTC. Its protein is CASSHAGDRWRYTF.

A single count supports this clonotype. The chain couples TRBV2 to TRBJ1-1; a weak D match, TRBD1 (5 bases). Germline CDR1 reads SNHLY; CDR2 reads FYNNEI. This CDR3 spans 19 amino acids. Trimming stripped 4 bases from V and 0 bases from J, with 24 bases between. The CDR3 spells CASSAPDGATVPMNTEAFF. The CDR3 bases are TGTGCCAGCAGTGCCCCGGATGGGGCGACAGTCCCTATGAACACTGAAGCTTTCTTT.

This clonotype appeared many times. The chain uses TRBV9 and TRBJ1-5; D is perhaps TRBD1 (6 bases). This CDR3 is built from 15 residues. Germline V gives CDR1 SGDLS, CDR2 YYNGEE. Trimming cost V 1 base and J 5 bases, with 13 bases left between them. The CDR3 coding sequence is TGTGCCAGCAGCGTATCGGGGGGCGTGGATCAGCCCCAGCATTTT. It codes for CASSVSGGVDQPQHF.

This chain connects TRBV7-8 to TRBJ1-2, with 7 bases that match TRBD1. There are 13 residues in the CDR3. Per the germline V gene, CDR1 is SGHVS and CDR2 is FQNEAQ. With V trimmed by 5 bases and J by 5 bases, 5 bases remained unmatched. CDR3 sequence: CASSKMGQYGYTF. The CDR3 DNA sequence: TGTGCCAGCAGCAAAATGGGACAGTATGGCTACACCTTC.

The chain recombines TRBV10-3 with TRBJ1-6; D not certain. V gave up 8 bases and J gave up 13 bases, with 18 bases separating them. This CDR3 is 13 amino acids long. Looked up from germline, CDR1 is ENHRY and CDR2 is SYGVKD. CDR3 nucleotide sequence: TGTGCCATCTGGCAAGGAGGGAATCAGCCCCTCCACTTT. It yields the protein CAIWQGGNQPLHF.

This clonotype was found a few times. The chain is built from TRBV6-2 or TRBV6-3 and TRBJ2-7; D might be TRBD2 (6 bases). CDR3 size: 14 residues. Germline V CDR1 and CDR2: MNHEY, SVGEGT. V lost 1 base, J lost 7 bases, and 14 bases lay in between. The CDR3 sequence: CASSYYQRGGEQYF. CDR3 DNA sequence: TGTGCCAGCAGTTACTATCAACGAGGAGGGGAGCAGTACTTC.

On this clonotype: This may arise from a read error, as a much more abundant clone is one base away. The CDR3 DNA reads TGCGCCAGCAGCTTCTCCCAGAAGAGTGACACTGAAGCTTTCTTT. This encodes CASSFSQKSDTEAFF. The rearrangement links TRBV5-1 to TRBJ1-1; the D is unclear. This CDR3 spans 15 amino acids. CDR1 is SGHRS and CDR2 is YFSETQ in the germline V gene. Between the trimmed V and J ends, which lost 2 bases and 3 bases, there was a span of 14 bases. Based on the CDR3 plus reference TRBV5-1 and TRBJ1-1, the full variable domain is KAGVTQTPRYLIKTRGQQVTLSCSPISGHRSVSWYQQTPGQGLQFLFEYFSETQRNKGNFPGRFSGRQFSNSRSEMNVSTLELGDSALYLCASSFSQKSDTEAFFGQGTRLTVV.

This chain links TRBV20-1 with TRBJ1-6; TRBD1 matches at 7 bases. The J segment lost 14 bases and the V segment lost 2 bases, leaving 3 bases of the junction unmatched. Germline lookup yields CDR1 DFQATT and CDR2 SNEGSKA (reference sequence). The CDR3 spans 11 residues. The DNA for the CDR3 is TGCAGTGCTAGACAGGGGGTCTCCCTCCACTTT. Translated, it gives CSARQGVSLHF.

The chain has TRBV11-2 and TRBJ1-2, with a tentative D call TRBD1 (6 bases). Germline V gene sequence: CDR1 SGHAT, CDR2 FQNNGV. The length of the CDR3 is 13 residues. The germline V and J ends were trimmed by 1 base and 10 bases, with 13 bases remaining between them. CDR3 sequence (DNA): TGTGCCAGCAGCTTAGGCCAGAACAGGGCCTACACCTTC. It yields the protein CASSLGQNRAYTF.

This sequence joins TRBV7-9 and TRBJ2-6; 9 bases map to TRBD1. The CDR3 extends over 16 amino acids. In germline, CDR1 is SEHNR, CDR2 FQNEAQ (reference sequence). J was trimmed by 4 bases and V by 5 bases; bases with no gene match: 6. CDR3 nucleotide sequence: TGTGCCAGCAGCCAGACAGGGGGGCCCGGGGCCAACGTCCTGACTTTC. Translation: CASSQTGGPGANVLTF.